The clone carrying this T cell receptor beta chain was seen ten or more times. Its antigen is currently unknown. Previously reported methods and listed TCR primers produced the bulk TCR libraries. Each CDR3 protein is one row after TCRdb ran MiXCR on the PCR reads. The sample carries fewer than 75,000 distinct CDR3 sequences, about a sixth recorded once. This sample is part of a study of molecular identifiers for immune sequencing clone quantification. Whole-study results and caveats: Barcodes shared by identical TCR molecules could lead to underestimated sizes of highly expanded clones.

V was cut by 5 bases and J by 7 bases, with 9 bases left in between. The CDR3 loop spans 11 amino acids. The germline V gene encodes CDR1 SEHNR and CDR2 FQNEAQ (reference sequence). The sequence derives from a human donor in good health. Some libraries in this study had Jurkat cell RNA spiked in. The rearrangement uses TRBV7-9 and TRBJ2-7, with no clear D. Sequencing was done on a sample of naive CD8+ T cells from blood, with Jurkat cell RNA spiked in. Regarding subset: FACS-sorted CD8+CD4-CCR7+CD45RA+ naive T cells. CDR3 protein: CASSPIGEQYF. The CDR3 bases are TGTGCCAGCAGCCCAATCGGGGAGCAGTACTTC.